The clone carrying this T cell receptor beta chain was found many times. This specimen belongs to a study of human T cells and chemical hapten exposure. Study processing details: Sample TCR totals centred on a median of about 100,000, ranging roughly 20,000 to 690,600. TCRdb reprocessed the RACE reads with MiXCR, giving one entry per CDR3 protein. The V and J calls were not made by the authors but by TCRdb's processing. Of some 52,000 distinct CDR3 sequences in the sample, approximately 10% are singletons; the top ten hold around 2%. Documented time point: patch test 1, 2 weeks after DPC sensitization. Treatment in this sample: therapeutic diphenylcyclopropenone sensitization with weekly scalp DPC. Unfractionated whole blood yielded total RNA. There are 13 residues in the CDR3. Trimming removed 7 bases at V and 0 bases at J, with 9 bases between.

The sequences come from whole blood, collected in connection with sensitization to the hapten diphenylcyclopropenone (DPC). The genes are TRBV12-3 or TRBV12-4 and TRBJ1-2; the D is unclear. This sequence was found in a woman between 40 and 50 years old with alopecia areata. Some clones in this sample may be carry-over from other donors' samples. The CDR3 here is CASTDTSNYGYTF. The CDR3 DNA reads as TGTGCCAGCACCGACACGTCTAACTATGGCTACACCTTC.